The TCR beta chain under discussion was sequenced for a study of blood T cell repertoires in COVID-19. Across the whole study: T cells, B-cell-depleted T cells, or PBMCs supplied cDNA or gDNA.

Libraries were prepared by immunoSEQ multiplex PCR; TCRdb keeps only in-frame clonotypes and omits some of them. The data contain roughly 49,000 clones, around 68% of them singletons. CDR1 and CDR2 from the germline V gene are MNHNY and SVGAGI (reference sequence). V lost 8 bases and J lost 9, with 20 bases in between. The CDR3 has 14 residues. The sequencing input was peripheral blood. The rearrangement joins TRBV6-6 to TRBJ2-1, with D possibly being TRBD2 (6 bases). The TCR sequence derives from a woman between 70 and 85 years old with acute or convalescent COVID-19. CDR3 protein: CASAVGVGGVEQFF. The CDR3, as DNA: TGTGCCAGCGCTGTCGGGGTGGGAGGTGTTGAGCAGTTCTTC.